The present TCR beta chain was sequenced within a study of Tregs in tolerant kidney transplant recipients. Sequenced by immunoSEQ multiplex PCR; TCRdb stores in-frame clones only, minus some. The sample includes 92,000 or so clones, 90% to 95% of them seen just once. The ends were cut back, 1 base at V and 2 bases at J, with 11 bases in the middle. Germline CDR1 reads SQVTM; CDR2 reads ANQGSEA. CDR3 length equals 14 residues. The rearrangement links TRBV29-1 to TRBJ1-2, with D possibly matching TRBD1 (5 bases). Material: CD8+ T cells from blood. The clonotype originates from a human donor in good health. This chain's CDR3 is CSVEGGEVNYGYTF. DNA for the CDR3: TGCAGCGTTGAAGGGGGGGAAGTGAACTATGGCTACACCTTC.